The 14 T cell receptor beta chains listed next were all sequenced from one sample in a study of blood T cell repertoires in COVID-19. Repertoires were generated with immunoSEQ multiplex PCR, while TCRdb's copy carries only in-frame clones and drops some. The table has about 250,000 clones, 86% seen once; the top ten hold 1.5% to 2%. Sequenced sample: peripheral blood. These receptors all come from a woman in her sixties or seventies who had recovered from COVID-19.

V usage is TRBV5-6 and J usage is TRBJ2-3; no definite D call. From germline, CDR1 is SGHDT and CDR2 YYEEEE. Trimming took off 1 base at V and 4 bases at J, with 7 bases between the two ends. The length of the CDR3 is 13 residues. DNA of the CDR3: TGTGCCAGCAGCTTGCCGGTCGCAGATACGCAGTATTTT. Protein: CASSLPVADTQYF.

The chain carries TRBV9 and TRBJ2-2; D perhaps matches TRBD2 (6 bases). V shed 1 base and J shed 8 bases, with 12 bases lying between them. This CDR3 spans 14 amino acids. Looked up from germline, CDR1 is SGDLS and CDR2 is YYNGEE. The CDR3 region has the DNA TGTGCCAGCAGCGTAATGGAGGGGCGAGGGGAGCTGTTTTTT. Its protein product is CASSVMEGRGELFF.

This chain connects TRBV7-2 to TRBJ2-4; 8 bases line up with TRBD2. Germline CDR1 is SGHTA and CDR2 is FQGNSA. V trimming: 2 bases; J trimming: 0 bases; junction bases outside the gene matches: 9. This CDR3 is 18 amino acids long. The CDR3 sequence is CASSLRFGGELAKNIQYF. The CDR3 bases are TGTGCCAGCAGCTTACGTTTCGGGGGGGAGCTAGCCAAAAACATTCAGTACTTC. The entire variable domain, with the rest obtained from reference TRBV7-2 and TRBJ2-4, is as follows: GAGVSQSPSNKVTEKGKDVELRCDPISGHTALYWYRQSLGQGLEFLIYFQGNSAPDKSGLPSDRFSAERTGGSVSTLTIQRTQQEDSAVYLCASSLRFGGELAKNIQYFGAGTRLSVL.

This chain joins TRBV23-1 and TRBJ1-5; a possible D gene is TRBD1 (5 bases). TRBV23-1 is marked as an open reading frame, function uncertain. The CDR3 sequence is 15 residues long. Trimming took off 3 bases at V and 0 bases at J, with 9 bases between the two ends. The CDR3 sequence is CASSHLGDSNQPQHF. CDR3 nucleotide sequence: TGCGCCAGCAGTCATTTAGGGGATAGCAATCAGCCCCAGCATTTT.

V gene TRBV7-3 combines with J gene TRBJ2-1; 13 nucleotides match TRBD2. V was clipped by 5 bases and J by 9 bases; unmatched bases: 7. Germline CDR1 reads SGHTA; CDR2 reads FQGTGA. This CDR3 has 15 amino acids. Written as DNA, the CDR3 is TGTGCCAGCAGCCCCGGACTAGCGGGGGCGGGTGAGCAGTTCTTC. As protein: CASSPGLAGAGEQFF.

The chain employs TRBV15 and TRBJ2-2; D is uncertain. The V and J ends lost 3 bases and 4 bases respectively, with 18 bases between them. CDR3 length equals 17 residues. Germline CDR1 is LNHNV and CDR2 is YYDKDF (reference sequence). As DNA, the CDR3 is TGTGCCACCAGCAGGGAATTAACACGGCGGTCCACCGGGGAGCTGTTTTTT. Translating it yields CATSRELTRRSTGELFF.

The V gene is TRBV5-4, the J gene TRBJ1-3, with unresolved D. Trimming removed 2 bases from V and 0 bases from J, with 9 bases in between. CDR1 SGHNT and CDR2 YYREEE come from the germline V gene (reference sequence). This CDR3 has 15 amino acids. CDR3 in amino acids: CASSFSRGSGNTIYF. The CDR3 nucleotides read TGTGCCAGCAGCTTTTCACGGGGCTCTGGAAACACCATATATTTT.

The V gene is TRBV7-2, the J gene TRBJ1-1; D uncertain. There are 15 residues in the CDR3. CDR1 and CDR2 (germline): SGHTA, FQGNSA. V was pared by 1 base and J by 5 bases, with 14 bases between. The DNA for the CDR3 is TGTGCCAGCAGCTTAGTGATAACCCGAGGTACTGAAGCTTTCTTT. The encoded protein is CASSLVITRGTEAFF.

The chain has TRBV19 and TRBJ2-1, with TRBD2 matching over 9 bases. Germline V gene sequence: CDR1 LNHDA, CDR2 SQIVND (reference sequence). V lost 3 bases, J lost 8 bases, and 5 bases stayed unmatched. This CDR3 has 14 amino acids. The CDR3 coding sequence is TGTGCCAGTAGTATTAGCGGGGGTAGGGATGAGCAGTTCTTC. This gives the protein CASSISGGRDEQFF. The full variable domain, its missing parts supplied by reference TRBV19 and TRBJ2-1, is DGGITQSPKYLFRKEGQNVTLSCEQNLNHDAMYWYRQDPGQGLRLIYYSQIVNDFQKGDIAEGYSVSREKKESFPLTVTSAQKNPTAFYLCASSISGGRDEQFFGPGTRLTVL.

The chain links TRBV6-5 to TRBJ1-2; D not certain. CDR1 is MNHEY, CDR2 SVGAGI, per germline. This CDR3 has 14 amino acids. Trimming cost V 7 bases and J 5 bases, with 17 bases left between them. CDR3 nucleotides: TGTGCCAGCACTTGGGAGCCGGAAGGGTATGGCTACACCTTC. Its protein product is CASTWEPEGYGYTF.

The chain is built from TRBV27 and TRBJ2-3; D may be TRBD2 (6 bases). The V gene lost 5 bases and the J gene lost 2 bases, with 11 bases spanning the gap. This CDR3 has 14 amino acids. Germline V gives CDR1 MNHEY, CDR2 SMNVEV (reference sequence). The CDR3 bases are TGTGCCAGCAGTCTCCGGGACTTCACAGATACGCAGTATTTT. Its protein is CASSLRDFTDTQYF.

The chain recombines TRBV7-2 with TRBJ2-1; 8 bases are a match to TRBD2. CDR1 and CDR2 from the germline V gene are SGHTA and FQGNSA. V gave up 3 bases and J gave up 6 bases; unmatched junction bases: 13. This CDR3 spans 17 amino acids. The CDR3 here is CASSFSSGGALFNEQFF. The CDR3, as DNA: TGTGCCAGCAGCTTTAGTTCCGGGGGGGCCCTTTTCAATGAGCAGTTCTTC.

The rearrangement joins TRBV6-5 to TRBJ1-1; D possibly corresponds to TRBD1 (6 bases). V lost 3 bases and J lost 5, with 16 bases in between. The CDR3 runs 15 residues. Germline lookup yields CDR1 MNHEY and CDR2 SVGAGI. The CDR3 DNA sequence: TGTGCCAGCAGTTATTGGGGGCGGGAGCTGACTGAAGCTTTCTTT. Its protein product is CASSYWGRELTEAFF.

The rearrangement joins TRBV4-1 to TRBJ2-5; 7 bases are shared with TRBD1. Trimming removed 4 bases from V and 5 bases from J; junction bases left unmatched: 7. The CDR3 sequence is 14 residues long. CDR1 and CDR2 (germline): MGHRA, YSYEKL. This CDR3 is CASSPRDSSETQYF. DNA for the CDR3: TGCGCCAGCAGCCCCCGGGACAGCTCGGAGACCCAGTACTTC.